This TCR beta chain is from a study of T-cell memory formation after mild COVID-19 (dated by TCRdb to 2020 to 2022). Background on the whole study: TCR sequence clusters from the two donors were largely donor specific. T-cell clones expanding and contracting after mild COVID-19 in two donors were tracked by longitudinal TCRalpha and TCRbeta repertoire sequencing. The cohort was made up of two young adult volunteers, one female and one male, who were previously healthy.

A remark on this clonotype: The antigen it recognizes is unknown. Per-nucleotide qualities are absent, and no much larger clonotype sits a single base away.

Ficoll-Paque density gradient centrifugation was used to isolate PBMCs. Sequencing was carried out with an Illumina NovaSeq 6000. TCRalpha and TCRbeta cDNA libraries were constructed by 5'RACE with constant-segment primers, with sample barcodes and unique molecular identifiers being introduced. Trizol reagent was used to extract RNA from every sample. Library amplification was performed in two PCR steps, and a second sample barcode and Illumina TruSeq adapters were introduced in the second step. The libraries were sequenced on an Illumina NovaSeq using 2 x 150 bp paired-end reads. Processing in the source paper ran as follows. With migec v1.2.7, reads were demultiplexed and then collapsed into UMI-guided consensus sequences. With mixcr v2.1.11, UMI consensuses were aligned to TRA and TRB V and J templates and assembled into clonotypes. Clonotypes were classified as expanded or contracted when called significant by both edgeR and NoisET, with noise models trained on biological replicates. For edgeR calls, the thresholds were a false discovery rate-adjusted p below 0.01 and a log2 fold-change of 1. As an exploratory analysis of dynamics, max-normalized trajectories of the 1000 most abundant clonotypes were examined with PCA combined with hierarchical clustering. Each responding clone was given a CD4 or CD8 phenotype based on the CD4+ and CD8+ repertoires, which had been sequenced separately. Using fastp trimming at Q25 and MiXCR clonotype assembly, TCRdb reanalyzed the public sequencing data and kept in-frame beta chains. Rows merge per CDR3 protein into single entries with the most common DNA and genes. The V and J calls follow TCRdb's processing rather than the paper's. Within this sample are about 390,000 distinct CDR3 sequences, with around 21% of them counted one time only. The ten largest clonotypes hold approximately 12% of the sample.

The germline ends are 8 bases apart after V is trimmed by 5 bases and J by 2 bases. Reading the germline V gene gives CDR1 KGHDR and CDR2 SFDVKD. The CDR3 has 14 amino acids, counting the end cysteine and phenylalanine. The DNA shown is the 42-base CDR3, in frame from base 1. Beyond this particular receptor, the publication reports: Contracting CD4+ clones were found mainly in CM and EM memory subsets, while CD8+ clones were enriched in EMRA. The study included only two mild cases, and larger cohorts that include severe cases with pre-infection samples were judged to be necessary. Some responding clones were detected in pre-infection memory, which suggested that pre-existing cross-reactive memory T cells had joined the SARS-CoV-2 response. From day 15 to 85, contracting clones showed balanced CD4/CD8 phenotypes, whereas a second wave of clones that expanded from day 15 to 37 leaned towards CD4+. SARS-CoV-2 specificity of the second-wave clones peaking on day 37 was not confirmed.

Recombination joined TRBV24-1 with TRBJ2-2, with the D gene uncertain. Sequencing was done on a sample of PBMCs or a T cell subset sorted from them (not recorded which). The source is an adult woman who had mild COVID-19 (a few samples of this study predate the infection). The sample titles of this study are shuffled in the database, so cell type and time point are left out; the donor was told from shared clones. The DNA reads as follows: TGTGCCACCAGTGGTACATTCAACACCGGGGAGCTGTTTTTT. This translates into CATSGTFNTGELFF.